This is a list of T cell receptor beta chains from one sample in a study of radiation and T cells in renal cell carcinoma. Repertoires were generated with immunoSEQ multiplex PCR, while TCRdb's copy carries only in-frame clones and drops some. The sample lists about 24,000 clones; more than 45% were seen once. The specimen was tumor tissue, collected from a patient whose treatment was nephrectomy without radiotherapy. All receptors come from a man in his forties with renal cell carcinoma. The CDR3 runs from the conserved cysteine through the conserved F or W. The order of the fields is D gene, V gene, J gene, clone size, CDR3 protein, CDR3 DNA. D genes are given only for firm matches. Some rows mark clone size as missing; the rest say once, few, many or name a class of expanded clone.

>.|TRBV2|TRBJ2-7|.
CASSEWNDSSYEQYF
TGTGCCAGCAGTGAATGGAACGACAGTTCCTACGAGCAGTACTTC
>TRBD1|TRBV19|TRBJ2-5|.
CASSIRGGAEETQYF
TGTGCCAGTAGTATAAGAGGGGGCGCAGAAGAGACCCAGTACTTC
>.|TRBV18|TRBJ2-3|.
CASSPGGGVRDTQYF
TGTGCCAGCTCACCCGGAGGAGGCGTAAGAGATACGCAGTATTTT
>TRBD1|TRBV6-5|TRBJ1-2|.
CASSYSTGTDGYTF
TGTGCCAGCAGTTACTCGACAGGGACTGATGGCTACACCTTC
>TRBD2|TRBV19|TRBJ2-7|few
CASTRGENYEQYF
TGTGCCAGCACTCGGGGGGAAAACTACGAGCAGTACTTC
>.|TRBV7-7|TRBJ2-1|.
CASSRNRGAVEQFF
TGTGCTAGCAGCCGTAATCGGGGGGCAGTTGAGCAGTTCTTC
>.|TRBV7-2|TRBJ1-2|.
CASSLEGEGYTF
TGTGCCAGCAGCTTAGAGGGGGAAGGCTACACCTTC
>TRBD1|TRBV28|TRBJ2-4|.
CASSLGTGRNIQYF
TGTGCCAGCAGTTTGGGGACAGGGCGGAACATTCAGTACTTC
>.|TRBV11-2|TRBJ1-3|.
CASSLVIRQGDSGNTIYF
TGTGCCAGCAGCTTAGTGATCCGACAAGGGGACTCTGGAAACACCATATATTTT
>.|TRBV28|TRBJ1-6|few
CASSSPGTADSPLHF
TGTGCCAGCAGTTCCCCGGGGACGGCGGATTCACCCCTCCACTTT
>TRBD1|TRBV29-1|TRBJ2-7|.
CSVDGQGAYEQYF
TGCAGCGTTGACGGACAGGGGGCCTACGAGCAGTACTTC
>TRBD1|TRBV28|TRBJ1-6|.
CASSPPTGNNSPLHF
TGTGCCAGCAGTCCGCCGACAGGGAATAATTCACCCCTCCACTTT
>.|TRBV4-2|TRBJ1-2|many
CASSQAKGRSGGYTF
TGTGCCAGCAGCCAAGCGAAAGGGAGGAGCGGTGGCTACACCTTC
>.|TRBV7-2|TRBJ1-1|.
CASSSARSPNTEAFF
TGTGCCAGCAGCTCAGCAAGGAGTCCGAACACTGAAGCTTTCTTT
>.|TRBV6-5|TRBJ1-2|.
CAAAGGYTF
TGTGCCGCGGCGGGGGGCTACACCTTC
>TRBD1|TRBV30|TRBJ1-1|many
CAWSGQGVGTEAFF
TGTGCCTGGAGTGGACAGGGGGTGGGCACTGAAGCTTTCTTT
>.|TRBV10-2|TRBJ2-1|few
CASSPHNEQFF
TGCGCCAGCAGTCCGCACAATGAGCAGTTCTTC
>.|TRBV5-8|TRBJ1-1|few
CASSPPRGAKVRTEAFF
TGTGCCAGCAGCCCCCCACGGGGGGCAAAAGTGAGAACTGAAGCTTTCTTT
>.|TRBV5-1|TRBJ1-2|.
CASSDGIYGYTF
TGCGCCAGCAGCGACGGAATCTATGGCTACACCTTC
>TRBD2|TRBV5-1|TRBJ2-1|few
CASALSSGVYNEQFF
TGCGCCAGCGCCCTCTCTAGCGGGGTATACAATGAGCAGTTCTTC
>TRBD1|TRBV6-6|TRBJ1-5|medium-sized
CASGTGQGSNQPQHF
TGTGCCAGTGGGACAGGTCAGGGCAGCAATCAGCCCCAGCATTTT
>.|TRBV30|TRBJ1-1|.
CAWSQGIQNTEAFF
TGTGCCTGGAGTCAGGGGATACAGAACACTGAAGCTTTCTTT
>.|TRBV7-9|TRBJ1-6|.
CASTRLRDSPLHF
TGTGCCAGCACCCGACTTAGGGATTCACCCCTCCACTTT
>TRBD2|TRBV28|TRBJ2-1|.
CAISREDQIYNEQFF
TGTGCCATCTCACGGGAGGACCAAATATACAATGAGCAGTTCTTC